This T cell receptor beta chain was identified in a study of beta chain features in type 1 diabetes. Study-wide findings and caveats: All four CD4+ subsets from Type 1 diabetes patients carried moderately but significantly shorter TCRB CDR3s.

Of the isolated RNA, all was reverse transcribed, and so the sequenced material was expressed TCRB transcripts. Roughly 3.57 million reads on average were seen across naive, central memory and regulatory T cell samples. Profiled with immunoSEQ multiplex PCR; TCRdb holds only in-frame clones, not every one. The sample records about 120,000 clones, roughly 17% being singletons. This clone was seen a handful of times. Its target is unknown. This receptor was identified in a man aged 25 to 40 with type 1 diabetes. Sequencing input: central memory CD4+ T cells from blood.

CDR3: CASSDLEQYF. The CDR3, as DNA: TGTGCCAGCAGTGACCTAGAGCAGTACTTC. The chain recombines TRBV2 with TRBJ2-7; no firm D call. V lost 3 bases to trimming and J lost 7 bases, with 4 bases between them. Germline V gene lookup returns CDR1 SNHLY and CDR2 FYNNEI. This CDR3 spans 10 amino acids.